This passage covers 20 T cell receptor beta chains from one sample sequenced in a study of shared clonotypes between healthy human individuals. Assay: immunoSEQ multiplex PCR; the TCRdb copy retains only in-frame clones and omits some. The sample has more than 400,000 clones; almost 80% are singletons. The sequencing sample was made of PBMCs. The receptor set was obtained from a middle-aged woman in good health. Some clones in this sample may be carry-over from other donors' samples.

V and J are TRBV18 and TRBJ1-1, with 10 bases matching TRBD1. The V gene's germline CDR1 is KGHSH and CDR2 LQKENI. J gave up 0 bases and V 2 bases, and 6 bases lay outside the gene matches. The CDR3 consists of 17 residues. Here the CDR3 reads CASSPRDRGGMNTEAFF. The CDR3 region has the DNA TGTGCCAGCTCACCAAGGGACAGGGGAGGTATGAACACTGAAGCTTTCTTT.

CDR3 in amino acids: CASSPEQRGTEAFF. CDR3 DNA sequence: TGTGCCAGCTCACCGGAGCAAAGGGGCACTGAAGCTTTCTTT. The gene calls are TRBV18 and TRBJ1-1; the D gene is possibly TRBD1 (5 bases). In germline, CDR1 is KGHSH, CDR2 LQKENI. This CDR3 is built from 14 residues. The germline V and J ends were trimmed by 3 bases and 4 bases, with 12 bases remaining between them.

Remarks on this clone: A much larger clonotype is one base distant, so this may be a read error. The sample contains more than one DNA sequence encoding this CDR3. V and J are TRBV7-9 and TRBJ2-7; D remains ambiguous. Trimming shortened V by 6 bases and J by 0 bases, and 3 bases separated the two germline ends. Germline CDR1 SEHNR, CDR2 FQNEAQ (reference sequence). The CDR3 has 11 amino acids. CDR3 protein: CASRSSYEQYF. The DNA for the CDR3 is TGTGCCAGCAGGTCCTCCTACGAGCAGTACTTC.

V and J are TRBV28 and TRBJ1-1; D uncertain. Germline loops: CDR1 MDHEN, CDR2 SYDVKM. This CDR3 has 13 amino acids. V lost 9 bases and J lost 0, with 11 bases in between. CDR3: CASVEFMNTEAFF. The CDR3 DNA sequence: TGTGCCAGTGTAGAGTTCATGAACACTGAAGCTTTCTTT.

This clone was observed a single time. CDR3 coding DNA: TGTGCCAGCAGCGTCGGGACAGTGGTGAACACTGAAGCTTTCTTT. Protein sequence: CASSVGTVVNTEAFF. The V and J genes are TRBV9 and TRBJ1-1, with TRBD1 matching 7 bases. The ends lost 2 bases at V and 0 bases at J; junction bases unmatched: 4. The germline CDR1 and CDR2 sequences are SGDLS and YYNGEE. The CDR3 has 15 residues.

This chain links TRBV4-3 with TRBJ2-3, with a possible D match to TRBD2 (5 bases). CDR3 length equals 21 residues. Germline lookup yields CDR1 LGHNA and CDR2 YSLEER. V lost 1 base to trimming and J lost 6 bases, with 32 bases between them. The CDR3 DNA is TGCGCCAGCAGCCAAGCAGATTCCCGGGAAAGTCGTTCGGGCGTTGATGATACGCAGTATTTT. Protein sequence: CASSQADSRESRSGVDDTQYF.

V gene TRBV18 combines with J gene TRBJ1-5; 7 nucleotides align to TRBD1. The germline CDR1 and CDR2 sequences are KGHSH and LQKENI. This CDR3 has 17 residues. V was clipped by 3 bases and J by 2 bases; unmatched bases: 10. The CDR3 bases are TGTGCCAGCTCACCCAGGGACAGTGAAAAATGCAATCAGCCCCAGCATTTT. It yields the protein CASSPRDSEKCNQPQHF.

The chain carries TRBV28 and TRBJ1-5; no reliable D call. The CDR3 runs 14 residues. Trimming pared 6 bases from V and 2 bases from J, leaving 11 bases between. The germline CDR1 and CDR2 sequences are MDHEN and SYDVKM. CDR3 in DNA: TGTGCCAGCAGGCGACCCTGGGGCAATCAGCCCCAGCATTTT. This gives the protein CASRRPWGNQPQHF.

The J gene is TRBJ2-5, the V gene TRBV9; D might be TRBD1 or TRBD2, each matching 5 bases. V shed 0 bases and J shed 5 bases, with 20 bases lying between them. Germline-derived CDR1 and CDR2 are SGDLS and YYNGEE. The CDR3 length is 17 residues. CDR3 in DNA: TGTGCCAGCAGCGTAGAAGGGGCGCTTGAGGGGTTCGAGACCCAGTACTTC. As protein: CASSVEGALEGFETQYF.

The chain recombines TRBV10-3 with TRBJ2-1; 9 positions match TRBD2. The CDR3 sequence is 17 residues long. Per germline, CDR1 ENHRY and CDR2 SYGVKD. V lost 3 bases, J lost 7 bases, and 13 bases stayed unmatched. CDR3 protein: CAISDAGGSGRFNEQFF. The CDR3 region has the DNA TGTGCCATCAGTGACGCAGGGGGAAGCGGGAGGTTTAATGAGCAGTTCTTC.

The rearrangement links TRBV6-1 to TRBJ2-3; possibly TRBD1 for D (6 bases). V lost 5 bases and J 4 bases, leaving 10 bases between the germline ends. Germline lookup yields CDR1 MNHNS and CDR2 SASEGT. The CDR3 length is 13 residues. The chain's CDR3 is CASSPRQADTQYF. CDR3 DNA sequence: TGTGCCAGCAGTCCCCGACAGGCAGATACGCAGTATTTT.

This sequence joins TRBV29-1 and TRBJ2-7, with 11 bases matching TRBD2. The CDR3 consists of 16 residues. Looked up from germline, CDR1 is SQVTM and CDR2 is ANQGSEA. V gave up 6 bases and J gave up 2 bases; unmatched junction bases: 12. The DNA for the CDR3 is TGCAGCGTCCGGGGGGTTAGCGGGAGGGCCCCCTACGAGCAGTACTTC. Its protein product is CSVRGVSGRAPYEQYF.

The chain links TRBV30 to TRBJ1-3; D uncertain. The V end lost 0 bases, the J end lost 4 bases, and 7 bases lay between the germline ends. This CDR3 spans 13 amino acids. Germline assignment: CDR1 GTSNPN and CDR2 SVGIG (reference sequence). The CDR3 is CAWSVLVGNTIYF. DNA of the CDR3: TGTGCCTGGAGTGTACTCGTAGGAAACACCATATATTTT.

The chain combines TRBV28 with TRBJ1-6, with 10 bases lining up with TRBD1. The trim removed 4 bases at V and 17 bases at J, leaving 14 bases unmatched. The CDR3 covers 15 residues. CDR1 and CDR2 (germline): MDHEN, SYDVKM. The CDR3 bases are TGTGCCAGCAGTTCGTTTCCGAGACAGGGGGCGGGGGTCCACTTT. Encoded protein: CASSSFPRQGAGVHF.

The chain carries TRBV5-8 and TRBJ2-1; perhaps TRBD1 as D (7 bases). This CDR3 is built from 16 residues. V dropped 3 bases and J dropped 5 bases, with 18 bases sitting between them. Germline loops: CDR1 SGHTS, CDR2 YDEGEE. CDR3 in DNA: TGTGCCAGCAGCTCGGCGCGGAGGGGGCCTAACAATGAGCAGTTCTTC. Translating gives CASSSARRGPNNEQFF.

The chain has TRBV29-1 and TRBJ2-1, with TRBD2 identical over 13 bases. This CDR3 region has 19 residues. V trimming: 4 bases; J trimming: 1 base; junction bases outside the gene matches: 13. Germline CDR1 SQVTM, CDR2 ANQGSEA. CDR3 bases: TGCAGCGTTGTAAGAACGGGACTAGCGGGACCGAGGTCCTACAATGAGCAGTTCTTC. As protein: CSVVRTGLAGPRSYNEQFF.

V is TRBV9 and J is TRBJ1-1, with D possibly TRBD1 on 5 matching bases. Germline V gene lookup returns CDR1 SGDLS and CDR2 YYNGEE. The CDR3 has 12 residues. Trimming shortened V by 5 bases and J by 0 bases, and 5 bases separated the two germline ends. In nucleotides, the CDR3 is TGTGCCAGCAGAGGGGTGAACACTGAAGCTTTCTTT. Translated: CASRGVNTEAFF.

V and J are TRBV28 and TRBJ2-1; 8 positions match TRBD2. The CDR3 extends over 15 amino acids. After removal of 4 bases from V and 4 bases from J, the junction contained 6 bases not matched to a gene. Germline V gene sequence: CDR1 MDHEN, CDR2 SYDVKM. The CDR3 DNA sequence: TGTGCCAGCAGTTCCTCTAGCGGGTCTTACAATGAGCAGTTCTTC. Its translation is CASSSSSGSYNEQFF.

This sequence joins TRBV7-6 and TRBJ2-1; the D call may be TRBD1 or TRBD2 (5 bases each). Germline V gene lookup returns CDR1 SGHVS and CDR2 FNYEAQ. CDR3 length equals 14 residues. Trimming removed 1 base at V and 7 bases at J, with 11 bases between. CDR3 nucleotide sequence: TGTGCCAGCAGCTTAGGGGACCCTAGGAATGAGCAGTTCTTC. This encodes CASSLGDPRNEQFF.

This chain connects TRBV27 to TRBJ2-5; TRBD2 agrees at 15 bases. The ends lost 4 bases at V and 1 base at J; junction bases unmatched: 13. Germline values: CDR1 MNHEY, CDR2 SMNVEV (reference sequence). The CDR3 covers 20 residues. The CDR3 region has the DNA TGTGCCAGCAGTTCAGCTCGACCGGGACTAGCGGGAGGCCGCCAAGAGACCCAGTACTTC. It encodes CASSSARPGLAGGRQETQYF.